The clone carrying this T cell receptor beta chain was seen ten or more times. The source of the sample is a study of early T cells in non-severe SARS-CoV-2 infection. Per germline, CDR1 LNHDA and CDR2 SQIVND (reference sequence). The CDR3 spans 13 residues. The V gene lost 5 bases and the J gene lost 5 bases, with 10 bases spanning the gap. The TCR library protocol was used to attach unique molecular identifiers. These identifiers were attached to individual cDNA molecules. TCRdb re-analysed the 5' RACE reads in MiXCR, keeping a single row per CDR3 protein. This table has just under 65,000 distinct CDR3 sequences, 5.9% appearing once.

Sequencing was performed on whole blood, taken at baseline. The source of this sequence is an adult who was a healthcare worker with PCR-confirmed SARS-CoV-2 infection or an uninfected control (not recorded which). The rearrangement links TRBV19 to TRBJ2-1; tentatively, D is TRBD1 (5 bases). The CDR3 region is CASSHRTNNEQFF. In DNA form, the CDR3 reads TGTGCCAGTAGTCATAGGACAAACAATGAGCAGTTCTTC.